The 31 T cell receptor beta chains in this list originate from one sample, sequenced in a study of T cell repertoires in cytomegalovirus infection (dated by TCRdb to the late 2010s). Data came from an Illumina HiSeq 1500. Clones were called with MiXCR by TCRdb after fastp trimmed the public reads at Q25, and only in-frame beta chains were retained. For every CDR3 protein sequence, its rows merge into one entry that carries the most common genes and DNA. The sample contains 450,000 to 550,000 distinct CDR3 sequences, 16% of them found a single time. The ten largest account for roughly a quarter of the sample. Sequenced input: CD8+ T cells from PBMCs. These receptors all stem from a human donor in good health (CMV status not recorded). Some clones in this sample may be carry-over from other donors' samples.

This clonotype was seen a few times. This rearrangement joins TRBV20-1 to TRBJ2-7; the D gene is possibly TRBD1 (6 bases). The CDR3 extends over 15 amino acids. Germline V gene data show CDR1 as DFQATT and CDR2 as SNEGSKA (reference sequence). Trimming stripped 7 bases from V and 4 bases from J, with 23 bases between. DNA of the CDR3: TGCAGTGTTAGGGACATCACGAGAATGATTTACGAGCAGTACTTC. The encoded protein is CSVRDITRMIYEQYF.

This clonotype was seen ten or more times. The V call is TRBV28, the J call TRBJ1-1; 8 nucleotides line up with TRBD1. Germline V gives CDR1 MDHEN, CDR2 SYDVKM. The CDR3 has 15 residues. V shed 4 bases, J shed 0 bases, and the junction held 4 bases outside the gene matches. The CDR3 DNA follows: TGTGCCAGCAGTTACCAGGGGGCTTTGAACACTGAAGCTTTCTTT. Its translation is CASSYQGALNTEAFF.

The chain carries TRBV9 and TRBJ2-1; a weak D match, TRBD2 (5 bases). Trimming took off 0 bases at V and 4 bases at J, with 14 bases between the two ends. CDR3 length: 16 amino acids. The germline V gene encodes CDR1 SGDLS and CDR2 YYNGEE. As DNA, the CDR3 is TGTGCCAGCAGCGTAGGCGGCAGCGGAGCTTACAATGAGCAGTTCTTC. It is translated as CASSVGGSGAYNEQFF.

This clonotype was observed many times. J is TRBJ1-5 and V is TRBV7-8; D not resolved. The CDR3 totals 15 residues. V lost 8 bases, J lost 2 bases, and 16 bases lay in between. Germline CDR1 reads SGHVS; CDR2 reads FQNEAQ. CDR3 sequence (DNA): TGTGCCAGCGGCCTGGGGAGCGGAGGCAATCAGCCCCAGCATTTT. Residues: CASGLGSGGNQPQHF. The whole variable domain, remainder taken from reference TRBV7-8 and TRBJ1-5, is GAGVSQSPRYKVAKRGQDVALRCDPISGHVSLFWYQQALGQGPEFLTYFQNEAQLDKSGLPSDRFFAERPEGSVSTLKIQRTQQEDSAVYLCASGLGSGGNQPQHFGDGTRLSIL.

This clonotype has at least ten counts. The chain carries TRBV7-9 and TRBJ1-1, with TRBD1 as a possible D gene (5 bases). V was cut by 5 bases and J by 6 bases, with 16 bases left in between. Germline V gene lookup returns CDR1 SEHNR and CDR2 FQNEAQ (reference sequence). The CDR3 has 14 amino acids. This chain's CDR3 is CASSPPRGAAEAFF. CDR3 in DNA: TGTGCCAGCAGCCCTCCCCGAGGGGCGGCTGAAGCTTTCTTT.

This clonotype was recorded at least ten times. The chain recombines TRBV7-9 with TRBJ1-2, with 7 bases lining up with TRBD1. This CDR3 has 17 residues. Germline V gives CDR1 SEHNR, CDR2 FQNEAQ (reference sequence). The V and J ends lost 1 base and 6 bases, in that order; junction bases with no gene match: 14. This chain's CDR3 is CASSLGFGIGTENGYTF. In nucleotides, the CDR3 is TGTGCCAGCAGCTTAGGTTTTGGTATCGGGACAGAGAATGGCTACACCTTC.

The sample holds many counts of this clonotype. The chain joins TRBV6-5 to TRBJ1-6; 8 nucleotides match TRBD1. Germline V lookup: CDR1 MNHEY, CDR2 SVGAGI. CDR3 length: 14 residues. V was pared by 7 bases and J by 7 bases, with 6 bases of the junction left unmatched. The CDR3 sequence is CASKNRGGNSPLHF. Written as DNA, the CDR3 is TGTGCCAGCAAAAACAGGGGGGGAAATTCACCCCTCCACTTT.

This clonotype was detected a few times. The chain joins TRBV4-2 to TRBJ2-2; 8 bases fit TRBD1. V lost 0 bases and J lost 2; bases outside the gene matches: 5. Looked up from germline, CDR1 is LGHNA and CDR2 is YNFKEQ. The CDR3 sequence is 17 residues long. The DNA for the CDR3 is TGTGCCAGCAGCCAAGATTCAGGGGGCGTAAACACCGGGGAGCTGTTTTTT. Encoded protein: CASSQDSGGVNTGELFF.

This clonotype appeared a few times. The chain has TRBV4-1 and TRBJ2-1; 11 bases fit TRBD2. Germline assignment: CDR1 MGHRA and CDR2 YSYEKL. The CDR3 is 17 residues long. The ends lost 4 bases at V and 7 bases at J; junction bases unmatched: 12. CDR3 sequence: CASSPSLLAGAMNEQFF. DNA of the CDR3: TGCGCCAGCAGCCCTTCGCTACTAGCGGGGGCTATGAATGAGCAGTTCTTC.

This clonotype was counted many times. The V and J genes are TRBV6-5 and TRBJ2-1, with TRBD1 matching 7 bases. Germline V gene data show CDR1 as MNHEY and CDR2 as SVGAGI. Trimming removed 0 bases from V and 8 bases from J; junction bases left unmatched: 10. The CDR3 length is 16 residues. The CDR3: CASSYSSGTAMYEQFF. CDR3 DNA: TGTGCCAGCAGTTACTCGAGTGGGACAGCCATGTATGAGCAGTTCTTC.

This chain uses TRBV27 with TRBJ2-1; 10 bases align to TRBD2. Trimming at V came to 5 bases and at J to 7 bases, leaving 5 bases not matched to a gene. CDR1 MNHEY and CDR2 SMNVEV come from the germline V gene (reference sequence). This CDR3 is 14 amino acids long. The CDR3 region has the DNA TGTGCCAGCAGTCAAGCGGGAGGGCCGAATGAGCAGTTCTTC. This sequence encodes CASSQAGGPNEQFF.

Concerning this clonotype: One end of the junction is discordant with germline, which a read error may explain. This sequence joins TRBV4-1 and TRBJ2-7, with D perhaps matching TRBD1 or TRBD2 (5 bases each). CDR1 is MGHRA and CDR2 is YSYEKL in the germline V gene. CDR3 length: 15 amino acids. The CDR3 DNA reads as TGCGCCAGCAGACAAGAGGAAGACAGACTACGAGAGCAGTACTTC. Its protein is CASRQEEDRLREQYF.

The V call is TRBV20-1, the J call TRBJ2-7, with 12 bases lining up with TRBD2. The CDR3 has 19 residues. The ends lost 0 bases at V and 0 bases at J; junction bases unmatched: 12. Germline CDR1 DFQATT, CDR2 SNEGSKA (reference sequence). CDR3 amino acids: CSARDLKTSGSESSYEQYF. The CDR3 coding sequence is TGCAGTGCTAGAGATCTCAAGACTAGCGGGAGCGAGAGCTCCTACGAGCAGTACTTC.

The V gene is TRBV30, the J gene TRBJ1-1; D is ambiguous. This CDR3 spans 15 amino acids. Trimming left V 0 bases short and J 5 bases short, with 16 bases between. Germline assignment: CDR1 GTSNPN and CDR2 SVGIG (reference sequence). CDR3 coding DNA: TGTGCCTGGAGTGTAAGACGGCGGCGTAGGACTGAAGCTTTCTTT. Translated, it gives CAWSVRRRRRTEAFF.

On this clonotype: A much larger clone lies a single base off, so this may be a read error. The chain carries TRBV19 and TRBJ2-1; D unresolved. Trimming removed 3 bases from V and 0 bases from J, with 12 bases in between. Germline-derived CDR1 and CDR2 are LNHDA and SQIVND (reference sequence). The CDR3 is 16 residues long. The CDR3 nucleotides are TGTGCCAGTAGTATGATCCGCAGGAGCTCCTACAATGAGCAGTTCTTC. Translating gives CASSMIRRSSYNEQFF.

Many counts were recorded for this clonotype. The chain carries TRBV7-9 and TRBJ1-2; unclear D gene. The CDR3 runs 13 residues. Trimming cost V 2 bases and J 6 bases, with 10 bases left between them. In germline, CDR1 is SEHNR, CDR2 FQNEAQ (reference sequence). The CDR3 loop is CASSLTARDGYTF. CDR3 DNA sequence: TGTGCCAGCAGCTTAACAGCTAGGGATGGCTACACCTTC.

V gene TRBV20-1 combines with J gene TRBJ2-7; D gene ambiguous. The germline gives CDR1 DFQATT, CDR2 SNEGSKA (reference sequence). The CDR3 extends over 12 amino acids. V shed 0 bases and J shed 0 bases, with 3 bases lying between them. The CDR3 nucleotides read TGCAGTGCTAGAGACGGCTCCTACGAGCAGTACTTC. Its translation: CSARDGSYEQYF.

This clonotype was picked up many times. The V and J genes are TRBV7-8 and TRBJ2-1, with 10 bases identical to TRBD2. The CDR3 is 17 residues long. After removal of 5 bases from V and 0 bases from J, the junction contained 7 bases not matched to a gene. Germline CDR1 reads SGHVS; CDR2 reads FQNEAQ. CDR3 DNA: TGTGCCAGCAGCCCTCTAGCGGGGGTGAGCTCCTACAATGAGCAGTTCTTC. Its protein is CASSPLAGVSSYNEQFF. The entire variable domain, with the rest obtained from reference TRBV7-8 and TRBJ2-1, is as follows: GAGVSQSPRYKVAKRGQDVALRCDPISGHVSLFWYQQALGQGPEFLTYFQNEAQLDKSGLPSDRFFAERPEGSVSTLKIQRTQQEDSAVYLCASSPLAGVSSYNEQFFGPGTRLTVL.

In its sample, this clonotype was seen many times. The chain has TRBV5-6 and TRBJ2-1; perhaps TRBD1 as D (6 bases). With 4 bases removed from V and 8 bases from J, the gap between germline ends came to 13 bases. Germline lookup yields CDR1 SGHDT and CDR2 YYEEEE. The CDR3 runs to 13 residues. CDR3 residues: CASSRGRGYEQFF. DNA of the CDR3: TGTGCCAGCAGCCGGGGCAGGGGCTATGAGCAGTTCTTC.

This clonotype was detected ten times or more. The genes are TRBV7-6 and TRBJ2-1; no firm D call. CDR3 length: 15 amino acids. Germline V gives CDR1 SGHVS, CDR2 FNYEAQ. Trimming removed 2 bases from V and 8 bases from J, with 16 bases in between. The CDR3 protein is CASSLIRADRDEQFF. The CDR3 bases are TGTGCCAGCAGCTTAATTAGGGCAGACCGGGATGAGCAGTTCTTC. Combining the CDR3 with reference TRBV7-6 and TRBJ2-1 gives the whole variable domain GAGVSQSPRYKVTKRGQDVALRCDPISGHVSLYWYRQALGQGPEFLTYFNYEAQQDKSGLPNDRFSAERPEGSISTLTIQRTEQRDSAMYRCASSLIRADRDEQFFGPGTRLTVL.

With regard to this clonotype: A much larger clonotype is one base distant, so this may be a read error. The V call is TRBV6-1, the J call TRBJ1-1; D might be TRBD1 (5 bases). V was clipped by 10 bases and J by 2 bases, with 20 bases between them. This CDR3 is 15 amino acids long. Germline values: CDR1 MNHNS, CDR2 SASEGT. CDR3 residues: CANSAGALLNTEAFF. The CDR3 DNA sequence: TGTGCCAACAGCGCCGGGGCCCTTTTAAACACTGAAGCTTTCTTT.

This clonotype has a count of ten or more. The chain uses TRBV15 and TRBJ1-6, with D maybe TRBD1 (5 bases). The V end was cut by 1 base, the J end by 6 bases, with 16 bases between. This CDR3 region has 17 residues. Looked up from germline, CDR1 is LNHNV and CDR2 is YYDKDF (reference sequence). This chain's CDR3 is CATSRGEGNPFNSPLHF. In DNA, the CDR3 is TGTGCCACCAGCAGAGGAGAGGGGAATCCTTTTAATTCACCCCTCCACTTT.

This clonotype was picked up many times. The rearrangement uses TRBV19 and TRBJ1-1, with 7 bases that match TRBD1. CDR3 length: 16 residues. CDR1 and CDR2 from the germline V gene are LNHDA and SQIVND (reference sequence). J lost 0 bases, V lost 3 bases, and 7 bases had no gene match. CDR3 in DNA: TGTGCCAGTAGTATTTATCCGGGACAGATGAACACTGAAGCTTTCTTT. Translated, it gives CASSIYPGQMNTEAFF. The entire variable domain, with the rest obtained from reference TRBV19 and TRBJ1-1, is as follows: DGGITQSPKYLFRKEGQNVTLSCEQNLNHDAMYWYRQDPGQGLRLIYYSQIVNDFQKGDIAEGYSVSREKKESFPLTVTSAQKNPTAFYLCASSIYPGQMNTEAFFGQGTRLTVV.

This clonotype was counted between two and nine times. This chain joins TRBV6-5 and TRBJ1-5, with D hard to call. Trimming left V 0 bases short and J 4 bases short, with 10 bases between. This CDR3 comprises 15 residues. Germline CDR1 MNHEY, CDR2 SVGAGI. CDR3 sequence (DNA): TGTGCCAGCAGTTACTCGAACGGCAGAAATCAGCCCCAGCATTTT. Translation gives CASSYSNGRNQPQHF.

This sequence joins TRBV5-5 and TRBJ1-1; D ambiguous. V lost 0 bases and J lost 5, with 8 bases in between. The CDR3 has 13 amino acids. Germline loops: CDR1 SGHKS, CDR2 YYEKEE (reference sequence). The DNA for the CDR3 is TGTGCCAGCAGCTTGGGACCCAAAACTGAAGCTTTCTTT. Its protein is CASSLGPKTEAFF.

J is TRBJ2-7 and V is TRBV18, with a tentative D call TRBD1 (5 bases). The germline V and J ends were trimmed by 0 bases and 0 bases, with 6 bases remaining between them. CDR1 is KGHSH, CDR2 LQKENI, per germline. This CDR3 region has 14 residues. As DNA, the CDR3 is TGTGCCAGCTCACCACCGACAGACTCCTACGAGCAGTACTTC. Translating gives CASSPPTDSYEQYF.

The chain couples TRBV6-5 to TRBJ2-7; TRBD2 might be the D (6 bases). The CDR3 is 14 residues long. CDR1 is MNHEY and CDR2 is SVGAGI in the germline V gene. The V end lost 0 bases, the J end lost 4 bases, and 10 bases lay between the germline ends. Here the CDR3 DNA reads TGTGCCAGCAGTTACTCGTCGGGGGTTTACGAGCAGTACTTC. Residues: CASSYSSGVYEQYF.

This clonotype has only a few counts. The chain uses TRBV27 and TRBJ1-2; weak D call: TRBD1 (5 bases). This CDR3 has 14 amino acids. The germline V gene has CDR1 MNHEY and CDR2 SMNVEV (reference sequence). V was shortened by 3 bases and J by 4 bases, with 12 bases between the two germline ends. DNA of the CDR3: TGTGCCAGCAGTTTTGGGACCGGACTCTATGGCTACACCTTC. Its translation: CASSFGTGLYGYTF.

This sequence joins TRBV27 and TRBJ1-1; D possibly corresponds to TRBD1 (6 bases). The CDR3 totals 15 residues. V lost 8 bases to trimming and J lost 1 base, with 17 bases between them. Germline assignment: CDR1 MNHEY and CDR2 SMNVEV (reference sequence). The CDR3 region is CASFPFARGNTEAFF. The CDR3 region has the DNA TGTGCCAGCTTCCCATTTGCCAGGGGGAACACTGAAGCTTTCTTT.

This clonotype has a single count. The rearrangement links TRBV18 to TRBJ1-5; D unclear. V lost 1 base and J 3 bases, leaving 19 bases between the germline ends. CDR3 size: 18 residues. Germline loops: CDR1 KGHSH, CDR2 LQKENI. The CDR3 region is CASSPLPRVGAINQPQHF. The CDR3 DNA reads TGTGCCAGCTCACCACTCCCTCGAGTGGGCGCAATCAATCAGCCCCAGCATTTT.

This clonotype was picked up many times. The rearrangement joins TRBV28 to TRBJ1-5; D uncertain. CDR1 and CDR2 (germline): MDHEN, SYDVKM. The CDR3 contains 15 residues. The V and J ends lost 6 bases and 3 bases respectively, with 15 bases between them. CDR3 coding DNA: TGTGCCAGCAGCCCCACCTCTTATCCCAATCAGCCCCAGCATTTT. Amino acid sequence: CASSPTSYPNQPQHF.